Listed below are T cell receptor beta chains from one sample, sequenced in a study of regulatory T cells in long-lasting Graves disease. TCRdb independently ran MiXCR on the multiplex PCR reads; one entry per CDR3 protein. This table has hundreds of thousands of distinct CDR3 sequences, roughly 23% appearing once. Here the sequenced sample was peripheral blood mononuclear cells (PBMCs), taken when the disease was refractory, from a patient treated with antithyroid drugs. The receptor set was obtained from a female donor with Graves disease. Each CDR3 is given with its conserved first and last residue. The order of the fields is J gene, clone size, D gene, V gene, CDR3 protein, CDR3 DNA. D genes are given only for firm matches. A row's size may be missing; if present it is once, few, many or a size class.

TRBJ2-5,NA,TRBD2,TRBV4-1,CASSRAGTSGGRRETQYF,TGCGCCAGCAGCAGGGCCGGGACTAGCGGGGGGCGAAGAGAGACCCAGTACTTC
TRBJ2-2,NA,NA,TRBV2,CASSGGVVGIVATSFPANTGELFF,TGTGCCAGCAGCGGAGGGGTGGTAGGGATAGTCGCAACGTCCTTCCCTGCGAACACCGGGGAGCTGTTTTTT
TRBJ1-1,NA,NA,TRBV30,CAWSSSRTVLNTEAFF,TGTGCCTGGAGTTCCTCCAGGACTGTGCTGAACACTGAAGCTTTCTTT
TRBJ2-7,many,TRBD1,TRBV14,CASSLGQLPYEQYF,TGTGCCAGCAGCCTGGGACAGCTTCCCTACGAGCAGTACTTC
TRBJ1-3,few,NA,TRBV3-1,CASSSASSGNTIYF,TGTGCCAGCAGCTCGGCTAGCTCTGGAAACACCATATATTTT
TRBJ1-1,NA,NA,TRBV7-2,CASSFGGRHTEAFF,TGTGCCAGCAGCTTCGGGGGGCGGCACACTGAAGCTTTCTTT
TRBJ2-7,many,NA,TRBV7-9,CASSLREGSYEQYF,TGTGCCAGCAGCCTAAGAGAGGGGTCCTACGAGCAGTACTTC
TRBJ1-4,NA,TRBD1,TRBV7-8,CASSLALGTGEEEKLFF,TGTGCCAGCAGCTTAGCATTGGGGACAGGGGAGGAAGAAAAACTGTTTTTT
TRBJ1-6,NA,NA,TRBV4-2,CASSQETGSSPLHF,TGTGCCAGCAGCCAAGAAACAGGGAGTTCACCCCTCCACTTT
TRBJ2-7,NA,NA,TRBV20-1,CSARGGQEQYF,TGCAGTGCTAGAGGGGGGCAAGAGCAGTACTTC
TRBJ1-2,many,NA,TRBV12-5,CASGLGGGGYTF,TGTGCTAGTGGTTTAGGAGGGGGTGGCTACACCTTC
TRBJ1-1,NA,NA,TRBV5-1,CASSLWETSNTEAFF,TGCGCCAGCAGCTTGTGGGAGACCTCGAACACTGAAGCTTTCTTT
TRBJ1-1,few,TRBD1,TRBV29-1,CSVEDPGQKAFF,TGCAGCGTTGAAGATCCGGGACAGAAAGCTTTCTTT
TRBJ1-3,many,NA,TRBV15,CATSREGPTSSGNTIYF,TGTGCCACCAGCAGAGAGGGACCGACCTCCTCTGGAAACACCATATATTTT
TRBJ1-3,few,NA,TRBV4-3,CASSQDLGGNTIYF,TGCGCCAGCAGCCAAGACTTGGGTGGAAACACCATATATTTT
TRBJ2-4,few,NA,TRBV3-1,CASSQPAGADIQYF,TGTGCCAGCAGCCAACCCGCCGGGGCGGACATTCAGTACTTC
TRBJ1-5,NA,NA,TRBV6-1,CASSPGGGSYQPQHF,TGTGCCAGCAGCCCCGGGGGGGGGAGTTATCAGCCCCAGCATTTT
TRBJ1-4,NA,NA,TRBV5-1,CASSLGDGRGEKLFF,TGCGCCAGCAGCTTGGGGGACGGACGAGGTGAAAAACTGTTTTTT
TRBJ1-1,NA,NA,TRBV20-1,CSARDLVNTEAFF,TGCAGTGCTAGAGATTTAGTGAACACTGAAGCTTTCTTT
TRBJ2-2,many,NA,TRBV20-1,CSVKSSMGELFF,TGCAGTGTAAAGAGTAGTATGGGAGAGCTGTTTTTT
TRBJ1-1,few,NA,TRBV7-9,CASSLGDGSEAFF,TGTGCCAGCAGCTTAGGGGACGGCAGTGAAGCTTTCTTT
TRBJ2-7,NA,TRBD2,TRBV11-2,CVSSLGALARYYEQYF,TGTGTCAGCAGCTTAGGGGCACTAGCGCGATATTACGAGCAGTACTTC
TRBJ2-5,many,NA,TRBV7-3,CASSQGGLEETQYF,TGTGCCAGCAGCCAGGGGGGACTAGAAGAGACCCAGTACTTC
TRBJ2-5,NA,NA,TRBV15,CATSRDQTSETQYF,TGTGCCACCAGCAGAGATCAAACTAGCGAGACCCAGTACTTC
TRBJ2-1,NA,TRBD2,TRBV7-2,CASSLASRGYHNEQFF,TGTGCCAGCAGCTTAGCGTCGCGGGGGTACCACAATGAGCAGTTCTTC
TRBJ2-5,many,TRBD1,TRBV11-2,CASSLDEQGARTQYF,TGTGCCAGCAGCTTAGACGAACAGGGGGCGAGGACCCAGTACTTC
TRBJ2-4,NA,NA,TRBV7-9,CASSFSLSGGLRNIQYF,TGTGCCAGCAGCTTTTCCCTATCTGGCGGTCTGAGAAACATTCAGTACTTC
TRBJ2-5,few,NA,TRBV20-1,CSVIKSRVQETQYF,TGCAGTGTAATCAAAAGCCGAGTGCAAGAGACCCAGTACTTC
TRBJ1-3,NA,NA,TRBV5-1,CASSPQGSSGNTIYF,TGCGCCAGCAGCCCTCAGGGAAGCTCTGGAAACACCATATATTTT
TRBJ2-3,NA,NA,TRBV7-3,CASSPGYTDTQYF,TGTGCCAGCAGCCCCGGATACACAGATACGCAGTATTTT
TRBJ1-5,many,NA,TRBV20-1,CSAYPSHGAGGQPQHF,TGCAGTGCTTATCCGTCACACGGGGCGGGAGGTCAGCCCCAGCATTTT
TRBJ1-5,many,NA,TRBV24-1,CATSDSVNQPQHF,TGTGCCACCAGTGATTCTGTCAATCAGCCCCAGCATTTT
TRBJ2-2,many,TRBD2,TRBV27,CASSLWGGANTGELFF,TGTGCCAGCAGCTTATGGGGGGGAGCGAACACCGGGGAGCTGTTTTTT
TRBJ1-1,NA,TRBD1,TRBV11-3,CASSLPTGGRYLNTEAFF,TGTGCCAGCAGCCTACCGACAGGGGGTCGTTACTTGAACACTGAAGCTTTCTTT
TRBJ1-1,NA,TRBD1,TRBV29-1,CSGTGLRTEAFF,TGCAGCGGGACAGGGTTAAGGACTGAAGCTTTCTTT
TRBJ1-1,NA,NA,TRBV12-3/TRBV12-4,CASSFWVRAKAFF,TGTGCCAGCAGTTTTTGGGTCAGAGCAAAAGCTTTCTTT
TRBJ1-1,NA,NA,TRBV6-5,CASSYGNRDAFF,TGTGCCAGCAGTTACGGAAACAGGGACGCTTTCTTT